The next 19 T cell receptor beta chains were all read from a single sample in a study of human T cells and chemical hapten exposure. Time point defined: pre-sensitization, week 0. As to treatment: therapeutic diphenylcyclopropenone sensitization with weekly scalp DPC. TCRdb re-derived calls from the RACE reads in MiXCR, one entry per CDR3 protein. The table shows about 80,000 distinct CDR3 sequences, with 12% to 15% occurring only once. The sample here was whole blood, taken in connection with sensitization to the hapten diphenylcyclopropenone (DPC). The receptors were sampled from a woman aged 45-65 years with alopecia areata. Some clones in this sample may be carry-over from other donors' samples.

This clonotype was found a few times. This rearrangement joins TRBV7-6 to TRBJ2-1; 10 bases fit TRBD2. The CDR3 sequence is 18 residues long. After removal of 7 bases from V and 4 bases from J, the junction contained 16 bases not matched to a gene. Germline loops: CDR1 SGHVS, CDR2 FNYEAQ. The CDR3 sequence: CASNRTSGALNRYNEQFF. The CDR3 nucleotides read TGTGCCAGCAACCGGACTAGCGGAGCCCTAAACCGTTACAATGAGCAGTTCTTC.

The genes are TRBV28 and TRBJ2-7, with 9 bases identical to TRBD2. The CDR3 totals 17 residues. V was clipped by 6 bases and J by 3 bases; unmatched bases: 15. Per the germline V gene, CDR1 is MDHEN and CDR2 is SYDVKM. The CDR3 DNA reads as TGTGCCAGCAGCCAAAAACCGGGACTAGCTAGGAACTACGAGCAGTACTTC. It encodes CASSQKPGLARNYEQYF.

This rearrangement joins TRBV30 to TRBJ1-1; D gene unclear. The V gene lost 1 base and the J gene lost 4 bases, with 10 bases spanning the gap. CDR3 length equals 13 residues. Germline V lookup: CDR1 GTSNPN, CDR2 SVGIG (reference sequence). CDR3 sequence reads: CAWSGDSGTEAFF. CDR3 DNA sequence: TGTGCCTGGAGTGGAGATAGCGGCACTGAAGCTTTCTTT.

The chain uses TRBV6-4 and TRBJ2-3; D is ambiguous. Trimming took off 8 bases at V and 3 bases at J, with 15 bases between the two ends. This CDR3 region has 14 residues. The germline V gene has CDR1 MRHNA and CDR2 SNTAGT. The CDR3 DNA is TGTGCCAGCCCGCAGCGCCAACTGACAGATACGCAGTATTTT. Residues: CASPQRQLTDTQYF.

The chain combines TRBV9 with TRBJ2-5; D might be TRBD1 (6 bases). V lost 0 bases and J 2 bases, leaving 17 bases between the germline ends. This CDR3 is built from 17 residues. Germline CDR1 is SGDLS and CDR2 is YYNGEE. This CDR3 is CASSVGATGIPQETQYF. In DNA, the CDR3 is TGTGCCAGCAGCGTAGGGGCAACAGGGATCCCACAAGAGACCCAGTACTTC. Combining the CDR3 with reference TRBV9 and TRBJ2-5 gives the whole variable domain DSGVTQTPKHLITATGQRVTLRCSPRSGDLSVYWYQQSLDQGLQFLIQYYNGEERAKGNILERFSAQQFPDLHSELNLSSLELGDSALYFCASSVGATGIPQETQYFGPGTRLLVL.

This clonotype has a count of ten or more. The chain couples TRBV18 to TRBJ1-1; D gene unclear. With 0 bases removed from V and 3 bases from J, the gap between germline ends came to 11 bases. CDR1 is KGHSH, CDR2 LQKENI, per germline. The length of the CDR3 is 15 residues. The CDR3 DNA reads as TGTGCCAGCTCACCACCGGGTAGGGTAGACACTGAAGCTTTCTTT. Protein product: CASSPPGRVDTEAFF. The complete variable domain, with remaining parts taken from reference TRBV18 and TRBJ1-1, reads NAGVMQNPRHLVRRRGQEARLRCSPMKGHSHVYWYRQLPEEGLKFMVYLQKENIIDESGMPKERFSAEFPKEGPSILRIQQVVRGDSAAYFCASSPPGRVDTEAFFGQGTRLTVV.

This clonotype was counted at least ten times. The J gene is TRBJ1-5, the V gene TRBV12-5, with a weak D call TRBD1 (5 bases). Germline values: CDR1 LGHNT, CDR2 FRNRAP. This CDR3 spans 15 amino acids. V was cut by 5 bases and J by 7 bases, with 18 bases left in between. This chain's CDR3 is CASGPDTATGQPQHF. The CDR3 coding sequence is TGTGCTAGTGGTCCGGACACGGCCACCGGACAGCCCCAGCATTTT. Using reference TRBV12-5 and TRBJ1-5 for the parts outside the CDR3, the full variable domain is DARVTQTPRHKVTEMGQEVTMRCQPILGHNTVFWYRQTMMQGLELLAYFRNRAPLDDSGMPKDRFSAEMPDATLATLKIQPSEPRDSAVYFCASGPDTATGQPQHFGDGTRLSIL.

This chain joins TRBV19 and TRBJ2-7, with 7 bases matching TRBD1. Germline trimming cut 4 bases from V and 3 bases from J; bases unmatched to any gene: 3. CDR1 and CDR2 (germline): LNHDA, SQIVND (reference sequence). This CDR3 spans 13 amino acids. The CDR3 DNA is TGTGCCAGTAGTACCCGGACAGGCTACGAGCAGTACTTC. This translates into CASSTRTGYEQYF.

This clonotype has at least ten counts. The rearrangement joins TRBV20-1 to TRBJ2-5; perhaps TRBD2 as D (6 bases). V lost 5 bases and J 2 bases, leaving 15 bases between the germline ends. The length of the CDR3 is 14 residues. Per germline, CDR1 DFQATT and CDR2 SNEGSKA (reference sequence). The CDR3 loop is CSAPPGAGQETQYF. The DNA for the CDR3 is TGCAGTGCTCCCCCCGGGGCGGGACAAGAGACCCAGTACTTC.

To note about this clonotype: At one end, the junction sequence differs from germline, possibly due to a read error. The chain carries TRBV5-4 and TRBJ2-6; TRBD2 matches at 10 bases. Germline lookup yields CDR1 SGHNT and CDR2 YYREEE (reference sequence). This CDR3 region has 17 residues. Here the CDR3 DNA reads TGTGCCAGCAGCTCCGGGACTAGCGCGTTCGGGGTCAACGTCCTGACTTTC. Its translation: CASSSGTSAFGVNVLTF. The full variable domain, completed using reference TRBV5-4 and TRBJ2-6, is ETGVTQSPTHLIKTRGQQVTLRCSSQSGHNTVSWYQQALGQGPQFIFQYYREEENGRGNFPPRFSGLQFPNYSSELNVNALELDDSALYLCASSSGTSAFGVNVLTFGAGSRLTVL.

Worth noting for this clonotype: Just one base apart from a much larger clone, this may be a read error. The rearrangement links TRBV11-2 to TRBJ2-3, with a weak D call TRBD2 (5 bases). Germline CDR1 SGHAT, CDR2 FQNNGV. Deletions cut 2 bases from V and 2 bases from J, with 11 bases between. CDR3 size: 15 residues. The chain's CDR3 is CASSLSTTYTDTQYF. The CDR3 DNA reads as TGTGCCAGCAGCTTATCGACTACCTACACAGATACGCAGTATTTT.

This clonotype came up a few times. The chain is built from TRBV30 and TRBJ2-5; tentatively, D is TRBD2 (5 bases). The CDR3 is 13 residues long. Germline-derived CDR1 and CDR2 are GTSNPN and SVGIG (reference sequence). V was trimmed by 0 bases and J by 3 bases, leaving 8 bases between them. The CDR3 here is CAWSVSGKETQYF. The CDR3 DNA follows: TGTGCCTGGAGTGTATCGGGGAAAGAGACCCAGTACTTC.

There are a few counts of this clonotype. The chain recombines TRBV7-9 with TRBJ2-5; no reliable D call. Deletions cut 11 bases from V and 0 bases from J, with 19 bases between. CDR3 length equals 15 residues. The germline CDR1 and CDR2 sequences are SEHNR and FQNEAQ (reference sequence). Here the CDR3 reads CASAGASSYQETQYF. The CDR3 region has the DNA TGTGCCTCCGCCGGTGCCAGCAGCTACCAAGAGACCCAGTACTTC.

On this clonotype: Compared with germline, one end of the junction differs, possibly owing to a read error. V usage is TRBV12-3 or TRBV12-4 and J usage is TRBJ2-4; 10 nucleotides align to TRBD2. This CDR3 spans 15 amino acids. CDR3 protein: CASRLGTSVGNIQYF. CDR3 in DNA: TGTGCCAGCAGGTTAGGGACTAGCGTCGGAAACATTCAGTACTTC.

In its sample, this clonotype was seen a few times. The CDR3 DNA is TGTGCCAGCAGTTCCCCTAGCGGGAGTTGGGGCACAGATACGCAGTATTTT. The encoded protein is CASSSPSGSWGTDTQYF. This chain links TRBV6-5 with TRBJ2-3; TRBD2 matches 10 bases. This CDR3 is 17 amino acids long. Germline loops: CDR1 MNHEY, CDR2 SVGAGI. V shed 4 bases, J shed 1 base, and the junction held 8 bases outside the gene matches.

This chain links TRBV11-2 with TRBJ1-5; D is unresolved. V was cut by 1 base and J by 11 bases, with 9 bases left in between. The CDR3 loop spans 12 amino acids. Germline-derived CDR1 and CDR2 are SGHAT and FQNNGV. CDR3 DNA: TGTGCCAGCAGCTTAGTCTTCGGTTCCCAGCATTTT. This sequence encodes CASSLVFGSQHF.

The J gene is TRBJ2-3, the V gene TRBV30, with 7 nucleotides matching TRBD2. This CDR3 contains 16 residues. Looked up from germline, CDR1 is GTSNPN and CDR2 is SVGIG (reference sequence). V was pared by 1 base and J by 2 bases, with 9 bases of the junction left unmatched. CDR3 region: CAWSARLADITDTQYF. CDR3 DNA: TGTGCCTGGAGTGCCCGGCTAGCGGATATCACAGATACGCAGTATTTT.

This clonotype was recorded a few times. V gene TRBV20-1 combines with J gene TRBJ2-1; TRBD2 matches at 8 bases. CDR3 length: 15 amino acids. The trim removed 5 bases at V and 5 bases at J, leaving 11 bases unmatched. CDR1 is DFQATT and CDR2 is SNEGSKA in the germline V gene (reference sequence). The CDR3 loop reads CSAPRGSGGDNEQFF. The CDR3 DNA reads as TGCAGTGCTCCAAGAGGGTCGGGAGGGGACAATGAGCAGTTCTTC.

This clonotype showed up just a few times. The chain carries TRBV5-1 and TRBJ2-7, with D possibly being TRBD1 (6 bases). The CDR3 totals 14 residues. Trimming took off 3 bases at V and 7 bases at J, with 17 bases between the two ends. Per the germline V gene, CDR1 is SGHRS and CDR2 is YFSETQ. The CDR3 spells CASSSGPQGLEQYF. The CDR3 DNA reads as TGCGCCAGCAGCTCCGGCCCTCAGGGGCTAGAGCAGTACTTC.